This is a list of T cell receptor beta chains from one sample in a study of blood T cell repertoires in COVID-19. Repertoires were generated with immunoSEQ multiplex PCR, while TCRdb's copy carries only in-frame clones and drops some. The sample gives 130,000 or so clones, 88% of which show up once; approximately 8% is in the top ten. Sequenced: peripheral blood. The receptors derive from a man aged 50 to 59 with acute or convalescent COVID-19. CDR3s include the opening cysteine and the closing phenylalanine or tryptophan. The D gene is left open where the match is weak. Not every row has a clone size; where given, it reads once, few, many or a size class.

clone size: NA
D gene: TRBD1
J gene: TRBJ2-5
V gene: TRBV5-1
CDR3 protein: CASRSGTGGERETQYF
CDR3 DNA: TGCGCCAGCAGATCCGGGACAGGGGGCGAGAGGGAGACCCAGTACTTC

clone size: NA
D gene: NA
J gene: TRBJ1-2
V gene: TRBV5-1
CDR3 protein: CASSFPGVDYGYTF
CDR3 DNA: TGCGCCAGCAGCTTCCCGGGGGTCGACTATGGCTACACCTTC

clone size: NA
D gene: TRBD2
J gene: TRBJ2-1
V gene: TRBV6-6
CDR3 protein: CASSITSGAYNEQFF
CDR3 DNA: TGTGCCAGCAGCATAACTAGCGGAGCCTACAATGAGCAGTTCTTC

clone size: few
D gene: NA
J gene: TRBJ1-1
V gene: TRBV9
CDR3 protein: CASSVGRNTEAFF
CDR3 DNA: TGTGCCAGCAGCGTAGGGAGGAACACTGAAGCTTTCTTT

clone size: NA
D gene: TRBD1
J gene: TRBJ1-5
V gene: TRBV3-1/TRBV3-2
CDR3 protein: CASSQGQDSNQPQHF
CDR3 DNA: TGTGCCAGCAGCCAGGGACAGGATAGCAATCAGCCCCAGCATTTT

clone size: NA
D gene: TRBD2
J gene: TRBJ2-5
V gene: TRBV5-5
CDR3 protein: CASNRLAGGPGETQYF
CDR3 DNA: TGTGCCAGCAACCGACTAGCGGGAGGGCCTGGGGAGACCCAGTACTTC

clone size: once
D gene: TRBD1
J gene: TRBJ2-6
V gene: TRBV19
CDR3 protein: CASSTLGQGHSGANVLTF
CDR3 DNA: TGTGCCAGTAGTACGCTTGGACAGGGGCACTCTGGGGCCAACGTCCTGACTTTC

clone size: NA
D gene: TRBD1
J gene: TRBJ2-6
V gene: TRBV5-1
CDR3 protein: CASSPRTGGVGANVLTF
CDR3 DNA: TGCGCCAGCAGCCCAAGGACAGGGGGCGTCGGGGCCAACGTCCTGACTTTC

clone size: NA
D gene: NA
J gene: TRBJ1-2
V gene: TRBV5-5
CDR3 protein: CASSTSHRDLAGGYTF
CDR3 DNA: TGTGCCAGCAGTACGAGCCACCGGGACTTGGCCGGCGGCTACACCTTC

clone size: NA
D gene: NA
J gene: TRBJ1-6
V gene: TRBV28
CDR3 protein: CASSFRVDSPLHF
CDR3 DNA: TGTGCCAGCAGCTTCAGGGTTGATTCACCCCTCCACTTT

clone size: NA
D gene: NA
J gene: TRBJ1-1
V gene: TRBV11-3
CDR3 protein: CASSLSRGNLNTEAFF
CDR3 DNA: TGTGCCAGCAGCTTATCCCGGGGGAATCTAAACACTGAAGCTTTCTTT

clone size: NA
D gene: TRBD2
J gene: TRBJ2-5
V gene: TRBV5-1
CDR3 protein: CASSPGLAGETQYF
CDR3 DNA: TGCGCCAGCAGCCCCGGACTAGCGGGGGAGACCCAGTACTTC

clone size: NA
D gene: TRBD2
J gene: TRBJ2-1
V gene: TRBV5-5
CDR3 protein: CASSLAAGYSYNEQFF
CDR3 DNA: TGTGCCAGCAGCCTCGCAGCGGGATACTCATACAATGAGCAGTTCTTC

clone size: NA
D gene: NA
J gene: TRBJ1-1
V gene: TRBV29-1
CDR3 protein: CSVRRGTEAFF
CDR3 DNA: TGCAGCGTAAGAAGGGGCACTGAAGCTTTCTTT

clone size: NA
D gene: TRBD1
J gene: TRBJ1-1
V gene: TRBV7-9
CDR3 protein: CASSLGTGLNTEAFF
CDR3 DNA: TGTGCCAGCAGCTTAGGGACAGGGTTGAACACTGAAGCTTTCTTT

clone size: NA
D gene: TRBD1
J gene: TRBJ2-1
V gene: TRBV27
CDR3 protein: CASSVPTGTGPHNEQFF
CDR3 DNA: TGTGCCAGCAGTGTACCAACCGGGACAGGTCCCCACAATGAGCAGTTCTTC

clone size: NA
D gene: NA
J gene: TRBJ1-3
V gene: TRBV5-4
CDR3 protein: CASSDTRPRGEFSGNTIYF
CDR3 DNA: TGTGCCAGCAGCGACACTAGGCCCCGGGGGGAGTTCTCTGGAAACACCATATATTTT

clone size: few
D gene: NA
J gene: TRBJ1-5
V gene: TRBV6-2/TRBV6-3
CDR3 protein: CASSYSTSNQPQHF
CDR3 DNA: TGTGCCAGCAGTTACAGTACAAGCAATCAGCCCCAGCATTTT

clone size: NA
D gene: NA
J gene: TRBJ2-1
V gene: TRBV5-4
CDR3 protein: CASSLQAATYNEQFF
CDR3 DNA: TGTGCCAGCAGCTTACAGGCAGCCACCTACAATGAGCAGTTCTTC

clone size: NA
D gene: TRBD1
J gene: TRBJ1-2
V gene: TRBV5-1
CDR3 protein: CASSTGQGAYYTF
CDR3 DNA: TGCGCCAGCAGCACCGGACAGGGGGCATACTACACCTTC

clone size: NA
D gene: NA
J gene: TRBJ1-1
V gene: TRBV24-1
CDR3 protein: CATSPKGVNTEAFF
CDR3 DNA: TGTGCCACCAGCCCGAAGGGGGTGAACACTGAAGCTTTCTTT

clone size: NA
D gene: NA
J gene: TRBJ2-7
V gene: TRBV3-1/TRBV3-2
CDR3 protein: CASSQPYSYEQYF
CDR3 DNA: TGTGCCAGCAGCCAACCCTACTCCTACGAGCAGTACTTC

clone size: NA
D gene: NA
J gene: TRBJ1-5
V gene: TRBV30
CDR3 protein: CAWSSLGGQPQHF
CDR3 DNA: TGTGCCTGGAGTTCTCTGGGCGGGCAGCCCCAGCATTTT

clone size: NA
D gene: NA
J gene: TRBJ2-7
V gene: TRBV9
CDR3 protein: CASSVVPGDRYEQYF
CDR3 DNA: TGTGCCAGCAGCGTAGTGCCTGGAGACAGGTACGAGCAGTACTTC

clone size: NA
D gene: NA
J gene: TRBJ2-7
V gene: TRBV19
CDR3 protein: CASSMASRGEQYF
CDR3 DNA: TGTGCCAGTAGTATGGCCTCCAGGGGCGAGCAGTACTTC

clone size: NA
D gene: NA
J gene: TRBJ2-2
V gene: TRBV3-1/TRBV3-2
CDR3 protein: CASSQEKLVKSTGELFF
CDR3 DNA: TGTGCCAGCAGCCAAGAAAAGCTAGTAAAGAGCACCGGGGAGCTGTTTTTT

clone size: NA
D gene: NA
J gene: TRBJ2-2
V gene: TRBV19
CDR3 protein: CASTYRANTGELFF
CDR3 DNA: TGTGCCAGTACCTATCGGGCGAACACCGGGGAGCTGTTTTTT

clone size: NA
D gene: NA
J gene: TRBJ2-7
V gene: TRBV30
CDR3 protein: CAWRAAYEQYF
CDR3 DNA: TGTGCCTGGAGGGCCGCCTACGAGCAGTACTTC

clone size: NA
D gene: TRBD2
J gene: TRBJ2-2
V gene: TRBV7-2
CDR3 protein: CASSLEATSGRLVFF
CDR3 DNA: TGTGCCAGCAGCTTAGAGGCCACTAGCGGGAGACTGGTGTTTTTT

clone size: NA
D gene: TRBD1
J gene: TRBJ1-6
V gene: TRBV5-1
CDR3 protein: CASSPETGGAGSPLHF
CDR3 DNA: TGCGCCAGCAGCCCTGAGACAGGGGGCGCTGGCTCACCCCTCCACTTT

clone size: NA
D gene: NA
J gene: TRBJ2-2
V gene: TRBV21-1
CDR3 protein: CASSLMTGVPGELFF
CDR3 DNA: TGTGCCAGCAGCTTGATGACAGGGGTACCCGGGGAGCTGTTTTTT

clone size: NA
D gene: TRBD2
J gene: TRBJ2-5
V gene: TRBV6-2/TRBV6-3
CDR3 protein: CASSPGLAGVGLETQYF
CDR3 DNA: TGTGCCAGCAGTCCCGGACTAGCGGGAGTCGGTTTAGAGACCCAGTACTTC

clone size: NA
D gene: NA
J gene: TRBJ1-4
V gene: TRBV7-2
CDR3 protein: CASSRDRTNEKLFF
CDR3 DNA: TGTGCCAGCAGCCGTGACAGGACTAATGAAAAACTGTTTTTT

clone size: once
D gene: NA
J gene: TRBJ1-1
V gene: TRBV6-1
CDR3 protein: CASSDQRAGDTEAFF
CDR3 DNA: TGTGCCAGCAGTGATCAACGGGCCGGGGACACTGAAGCTTTCTTT

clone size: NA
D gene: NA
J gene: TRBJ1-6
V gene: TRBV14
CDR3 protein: CASSQDREASSYNSPLHF
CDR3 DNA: TGTGCCAGCAGCCAAGATCGGGAGGCGAGCTCCTATAATTCACCCCTCCACTTT

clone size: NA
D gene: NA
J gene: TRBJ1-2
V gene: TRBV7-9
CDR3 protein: CASSLGRGYTF
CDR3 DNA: TGTGCCAGCAGCCTCGGTCGCGGCTACACCTTC

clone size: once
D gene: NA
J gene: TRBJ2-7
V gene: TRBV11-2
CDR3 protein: CASTLTPTYEQYF
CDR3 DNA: TGTGCCAGCACCCTAACCCCTACCTACGAGCAGTACTTC

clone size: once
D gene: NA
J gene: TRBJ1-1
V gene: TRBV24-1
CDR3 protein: CATSDRGWGTEAFF
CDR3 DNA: TGTGCCACCAGTGACCGGGGGTGGGGGACTGAAGCTTTCTTT

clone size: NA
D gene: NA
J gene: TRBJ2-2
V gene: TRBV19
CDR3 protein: CASTNLGAGMTRTDTGELFF
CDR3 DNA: TGTGCCAGTACCAATTTAGGGGCAGGGATGACCCGAACGGACACCGGGGAGCTGTTTTTT

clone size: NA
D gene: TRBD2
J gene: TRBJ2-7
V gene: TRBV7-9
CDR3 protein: CASSPNPAGRASGEQYF
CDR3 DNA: TGTGCCAGCAGCCCCAACCCCGCCGGGAGGGCCAGTGGCGAGCAGTACTTC

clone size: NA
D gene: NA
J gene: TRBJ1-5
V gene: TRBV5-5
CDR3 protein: CASSSDSNQPQHF
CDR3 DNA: TGTGCCAGCAGCAGCGATAGCAATCAGCCCCAGCATTTT

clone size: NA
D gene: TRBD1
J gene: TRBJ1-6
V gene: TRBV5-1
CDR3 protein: CASSQGGSVNSPLHF
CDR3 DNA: TGCGCCAGCAGCCAGGGGGGTTCGGTTAATTCACCCCTCCACTTT

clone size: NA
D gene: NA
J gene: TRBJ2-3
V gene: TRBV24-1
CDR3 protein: CATSDFGTSAADTQYF
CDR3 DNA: TGTGCCACCAGTGATTTCGGGACATCCGCCGCAGATACGCAGTATTTT

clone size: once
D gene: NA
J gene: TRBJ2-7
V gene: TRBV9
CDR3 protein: CASSVSVGVQGEQYF
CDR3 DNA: TGTGCCAGCAGCGTATCTGTGGGAGTACAAGGGGAGCAGTACTTC

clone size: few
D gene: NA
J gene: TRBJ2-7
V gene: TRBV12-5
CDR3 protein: CASGWTGTPLPEQYF
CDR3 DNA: TGTGCTAGTGGTTGGACCGGGACTCCCCTCCCCGAGCAGTACTTC

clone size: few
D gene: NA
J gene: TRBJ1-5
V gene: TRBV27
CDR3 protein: CASSPADNVVQPQHF
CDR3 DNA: TGTGCCAGCAGTCCCGCAGACAATGTGGTTCAGCCCCAGCATTTT

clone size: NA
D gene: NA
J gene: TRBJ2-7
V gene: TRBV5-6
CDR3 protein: CASSSSYEQYF
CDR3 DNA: TGTGCCAGCAGCTCGTCGTACGAGCAGTACTTC

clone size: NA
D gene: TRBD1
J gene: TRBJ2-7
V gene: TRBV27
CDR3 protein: CASSLGQGTLLSEQYF
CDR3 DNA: TGTGCCAGCAGTTTAGGACAGGGAACCTTACTTTCCGAGCAGTACTTC

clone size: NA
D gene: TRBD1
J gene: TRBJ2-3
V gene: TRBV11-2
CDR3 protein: CASSFLGQSTDTQYF
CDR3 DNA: TGTGCCAGCAGCTTTTTGGGACAGTCCACAGATACGCAGTATTTT